A selection of T cell receptor beta chains follows, all from one sample in a study of shared clonotypes between healthy human individuals. The table came from immunoSEQ multiplex PCR; TCRdb's copy has only in-frame clones and leaves some out. This sample has millions of clones, with about 95% found just once. The sequenced sample was naive CD8+ T cells sorted from blood. The source of these receptors is a young man in good health. Each CDR3 is given with its conserved first and last residue. D genes are given only for firm matches. For some rows the clone size is stated as once, few or many, or as a class when expanded; others skip it.

CDR3aa: CASSSPGGEGGYTF
CDR3nt: TGTGCCAGCAGTTCTCCCGGGGGGGAAGGGGGCTACACCTTC
j_gene: TRBJ1-2
v_gene: TRBV28
len: 14
abundance: NA
d_gene: NA

CDR3aa: CASSQEWMGGSVNQPQHF
CDR3nt: TGTGCCAGCAGCCAAGAATGGATGGGGGGCTCGGTCAATCAGCCCCAGCATTTT
j_gene: TRBJ1-5
v_gene: TRBV4-2
len: 18
abundance: NA
d_gene: NA

CDR3aa: CASSLIRTGAYEQYF
CDR3nt: TGTGCCAGCAGCTTAATCCGGACAGGGGCCTACGAGCAGTACTTC
j_gene: TRBJ2-7
v_gene: TRBV7-2
len: 15
abundance: once
d_gene: TRBD1

CDR3aa: CASTGDTGELFF
CDR3nt: TGTGCGAGCACGGGTGACACCGGGGAGCTGTTTTTT
j_gene: TRBJ2-2
v_gene: TRBV6-4
len: 12
abundance: once
d_gene: NA

CDR3aa: CALGQTSSSYNEQFF
CDR3nt: TGTGCCCTGGGTCAGACTTCGAGCTCCTACAATGAGCAGTTCTTC
j_gene: TRBJ2-1
v_gene: TRBV6-1
len: 15
abundance: NA
d_gene: NA

CDR3aa: CASIVGHEQYF
CDR3nt: TGTGCCAGCATCGTGGGTCACGAGCAGTACTTC
j_gene: TRBJ2-7
v_gene: TRBV6-1
len: 11
abundance: NA
d_gene: NA

CDR3aa: CSVEVQGQENQPQHF
CDR3nt: TGCAGCGTTGAAGTCCAAGGACAGGAGAATCAGCCCCAGCATTTT
j_gene: TRBJ1-5
v_gene: TRBV29-1
len: 15
abundance: NA
d_gene: TRBD1

CDR3aa: CASGNRGQGAGETQYF
CDR3nt: TGCGCCAGCGGCAATCGGGGACAGGGGGCAGGAGAGACCCAGTACTTC
j_gene: TRBJ2-5
v_gene: TRBV5-1
len: 16
abundance: NA
d_gene: TRBD1

CDR3aa: CASSEAGGFYEQYF
CDR3nt: TGTGCCAGCAGTGAAGCGGGGGGCTTCTACGAGCAGTACTTC
j_gene: TRBJ2-7
v_gene: TRBV6-1
len: 14
abundance: NA
d_gene: NA

CDR3aa: CASSADGGSTDTQYF
CDR3nt: TGTGCCAGCAGTGCGGACGGGGGTTCCACAGATACGCAGTATTTT
j_gene: TRBJ2-3
v_gene: TRBV6-5
len: 15
abundance: NA
d_gene: NA

CDR3aa: CASKAGDFNQPQHF
CDR3nt: TGTGCCAGCAAGGCCGGCGATTTCAATCAGCCCCAGCATTTT
j_gene: TRBJ1-5
v_gene: TRBV27
len: 14
abundance: once
d_gene: NA

CDR3aa: CASSYSKTYNEQFF
CDR3nt: TGTGCCAGCAGTTACTCGAAGACGTACAATGAGCAGTTCTTC
j_gene: TRBJ2-1
v_gene: TRBV6-5
len: 14
abundance: once
d_gene: NA

CDR3aa: CASSLELMGAYNEQFF
CDR3nt: TGTGCCAGCAGCCTAGAACTTATGGGGGCCTACAATGAGCAGTTCTTC
j_gene: TRBJ2-1
v_gene: TRBV11-2
len: 16
abundance: NA
d_gene: NA

CDR3aa: CASSSLAGGRTDTQYF
CDR3nt: TGTGCCAGCAGCTCCTTAGCGGGGGGGCGGACAGATACGCAGTATTTT
j_gene: TRBJ2-3
v_gene: TRBV7-9
len: 16
abundance: NA
d_gene: TRBD2

CDR3aa: CASSYGGGGTEAFF
CDR3nt: TGTGCCAGCAGTTACGGGGGAGGGGGCACTGAAGCTTTCTTT
j_gene: TRBJ1-1
v_gene: TRBV6-5
len: 14
abundance: once
d_gene: NA

CDR3aa: CASSFGTLHTYEQYF
CDR3nt: TGTGCCAGCAGCTTCGGGACGCTCCACACCTACGAGCAGTACTTC
j_gene: TRBJ2-7
v_gene: TRBV5-5
len: 15
abundance: NA
d_gene: NA

CDR3aa: CASSYLRAGTDTQYF
CDR3nt: TGTGCCAGCAGTTACCTTAGGGCTGGCACAGATACGCAGTATTTT
j_gene: TRBJ2-3
v_gene: TRBV6-5
len: 15
abundance: NA
d_gene: NA

CDR3aa: CASSLDRDKNIQYF
CDR3nt: TGTGCCAGCAGCTTAGATCGGGACAAAAACATTCAGTACTTC
j_gene: TRBJ2-4
v_gene: TRBV13
len: 14
abundance: NA
d_gene: NA

CDR3aa: CASSKVAARGVSPLHF
CDR3nt: TGTGCCAGCAGCAAAGTGGCAGCTAGGGGGGTTTCACCCCTCCACTTT
j_gene: TRBJ1-6
v_gene: TRBV21-1
len: 16
abundance: NA
d_gene: NA

CDR3aa: CASRGSGEETQYF
CDR3nt: TGTGCCAGCAGGGGTAGCGGGGAGGAGACCCAGTACTTC
j_gene: TRBJ2-5
v_gene: TRBV27
len: 13
abundance: NA
d_gene: TRBD2

CDR3aa: CASSYVAGGGETQYF
CDR3nt: TGTGCCAGCAGTTACGTAGCGGGAGGAGGAGAGACCCAGTACTTC
j_gene: TRBJ2-5
v_gene: TRBV6-6
len: 15
abundance: NA
d_gene: TRBD2

CDR3aa: CASSYRDRGHNEQFF
CDR3nt: TGTGCCAGCAGCTACCGGGACAGGGGGCACAATGAGCAGTTCTTC
j_gene: TRBJ2-1
v_gene: TRBV7-9
len: 15
abundance: NA
d_gene: TRBD1

CDR3aa: CSVEDRAGFSDTQYF
CDR3nt: TGCAGCGTTGAAGATCGGGCGGGATTTTCAGATACGCAGTATTTT
j_gene: TRBJ2-3
v_gene: TRBV29-1
len: 15
abundance: NA
d_gene: NA

CDR3aa: CASSQDLYDGANVLTF
CDR3nt: TGCGCCAGCAGCCAAGACTTGTATGACGGGGCCAACGTCCTGACTTTC
j_gene: TRBJ2-6
v_gene: TRBV4-3
len: 16
abundance: once
d_gene: NA

CDR3aa: CATIGGGYNEQFF
CDR3nt: TGTGCCACCATTGGCGGAGGGTACAATGAGCAGTTCTTC
j_gene: TRBJ2-1
v_gene: TRBV6-5
len: 13
abundance: once
d_gene: NA

CDR3aa: CASSLAGGSDEQYF
CDR3nt: TGTGCCAGCAGTCTCGCGGGAGGCAGCGACGAGCAGTACTTC
j_gene: TRBJ2-7
v_gene: TRBV28
len: 14
abundance: NA
d_gene: TRBD2

CDR3aa: CASSVDQDRGLTNYGYTF
CDR3nt: TGTGCCAGCAGCGTAGATCAGGACAGGGGGTTAACGAACTATGGCTACACCTTC
j_gene: TRBJ1-2
v_gene: TRBV9
len: 18
abundance: NA
d_gene: TRBD1

CDR3aa: CASRQGRSNQPQHF
CDR3nt: TGTGCCAGCAGACAGGGAAGGAGCAATCAGCCCCAGCATTTT
j_gene: TRBJ1-5
v_gene: TRBV6-1
len: 14
abundance: NA
d_gene: NA

CDR3aa: CASRGPGGEAFF
CDR3nt: TGTGCCAGTCGAGGACCGGGGGGCGAAGCTTTCTTT
j_gene: TRBJ1-1
v_gene: TRBV2
len: 12
abundance: NA
d_gene: NA

CDR3aa: CASSSYYGYTF
CDR3nt: TGTGCCAGCAGCTCCTACTATGGCTACACCTTC
j_gene: TRBJ1-2
v_gene: TRBV21-1
len: 11
abundance: NA
d_gene: NA

CDR3aa: CASSLGRGWGYTF
CDR3nt: TGTGCCAGCAGCTTAGGACGAGGCTGGGGCTACACCTTC
j_gene: TRBJ1-2
v_gene: TRBV7-2
len: 13
abundance: NA
d_gene: NA

CDR3aa: CASSMTGGLTDTQYF
CDR3nt: TGTGCCAGCAGCATGACAGGGGGGCTGACGGATACGCAGTATTTT
j_gene: TRBJ2-3
v_gene: TRBV13
len: 15
abundance: NA
d_gene: TRBD1

CDR3aa: CASSAEGGALETQYF
CDR3nt: TGTGCCAGCAGCGCCGAGGGGGGGGCTCTGGAGACCCAGTACTTC
j_gene: TRBJ2-5
v_gene: TRBV9
len: 15
abundance: NA
d_gene: NA

CDR3aa: CASSPGTGAGNTIYF
CDR3nt: TGTGCCAGCAGCCCCGGGACAGGGGCTGGAAACACCATATATTTT
j_gene: TRBJ1-3
v_gene: TRBV7-9
len: 15
abundance: NA
d_gene: TRBD1

CDR3aa: CASSPYSEIQETQYF
CDR3nt: TGTGCCAGCAGCCCATACTCAGAAATCCAAGAGACCCAGTACTTC
j_gene: TRBJ2-5
v_gene: TRBV7-9
len: 15
abundance: NA
d_gene: NA

CDR3aa: CASSYGGGAIGWTGELFF
CDR3nt: TGTGCCAGCAGCTATGGGGGAGGGGCGATAGGATGGACCGGGGAGCTGTTTTTT
j_gene: TRBJ2-2
v_gene: TRBV5-6
len: 18
abundance: NA
d_gene: TRBD2

CDR3aa: CASSLLSGDTGELFF
CDR3nt: TGCGCCAGCAGCTTGCTTAGCGGGGACACCGGGGAGCTGTTTTTT
j_gene: TRBJ2-2
v_gene: TRBV5-1
len: 15
abundance: NA
d_gene: TRBD2